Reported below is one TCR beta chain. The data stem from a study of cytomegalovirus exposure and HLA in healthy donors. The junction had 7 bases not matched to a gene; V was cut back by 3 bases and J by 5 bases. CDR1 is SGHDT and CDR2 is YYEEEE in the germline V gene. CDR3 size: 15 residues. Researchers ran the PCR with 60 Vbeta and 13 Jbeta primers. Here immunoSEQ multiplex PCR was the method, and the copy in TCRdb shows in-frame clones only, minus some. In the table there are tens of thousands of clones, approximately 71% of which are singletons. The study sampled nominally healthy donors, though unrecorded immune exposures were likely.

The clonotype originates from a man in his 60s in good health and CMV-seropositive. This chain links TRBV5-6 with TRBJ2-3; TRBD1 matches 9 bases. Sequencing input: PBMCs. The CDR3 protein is CASSSGQGWEDTQYF. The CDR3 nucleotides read TGTGCCAGCAGCTCCGGACAGGGGTGGGAAGATACGCAGTATTTT.